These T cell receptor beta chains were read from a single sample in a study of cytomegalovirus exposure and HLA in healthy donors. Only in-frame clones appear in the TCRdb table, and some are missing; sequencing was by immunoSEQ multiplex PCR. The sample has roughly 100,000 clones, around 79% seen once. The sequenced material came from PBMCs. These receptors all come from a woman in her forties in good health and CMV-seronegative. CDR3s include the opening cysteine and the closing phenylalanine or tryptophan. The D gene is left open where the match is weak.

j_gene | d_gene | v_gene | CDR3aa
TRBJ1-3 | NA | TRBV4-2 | CASSQVSVGENTIYF
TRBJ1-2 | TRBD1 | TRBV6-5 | CASRDSRYGYTF
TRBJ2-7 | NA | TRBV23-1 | CASSQSRSSSYEQYF
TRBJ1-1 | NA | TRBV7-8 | CASSLYSNTEAFF
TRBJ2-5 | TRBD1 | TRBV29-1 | CSVEGARDRPSKQETQYF
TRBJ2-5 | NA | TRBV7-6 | CASSPKAGNTQQETQYF
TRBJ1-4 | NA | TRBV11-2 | CASSNGEKLFF
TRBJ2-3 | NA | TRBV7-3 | CASSLGQMDTDTQYF
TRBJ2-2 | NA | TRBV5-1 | CASSARTGPGELFF
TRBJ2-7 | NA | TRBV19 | CASSIDLRRAEQYF
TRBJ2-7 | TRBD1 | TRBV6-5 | CASSTYRDRDYEQYF
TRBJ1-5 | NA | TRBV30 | CAWSSAQQPQHF
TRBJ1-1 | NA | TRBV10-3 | CATGVPSGVSTEAFF
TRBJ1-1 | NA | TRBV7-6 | CASSLWNGENTEAFF
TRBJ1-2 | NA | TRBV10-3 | CAISEQNHASGYTF
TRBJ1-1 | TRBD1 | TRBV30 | CAWSTDRGPEAFF
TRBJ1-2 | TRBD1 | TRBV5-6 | CASSGTRDRNYGYTF
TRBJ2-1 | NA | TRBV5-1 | CASSLVASRENEQFF
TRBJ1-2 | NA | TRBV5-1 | CASSSQPPQGRTLGRDYGYTF
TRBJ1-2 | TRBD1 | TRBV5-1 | CASSLGRRGTRYGYTF
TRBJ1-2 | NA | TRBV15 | CATSSRWGLHGYTF
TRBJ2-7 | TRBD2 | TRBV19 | CASSIRVAGGSYEQYF
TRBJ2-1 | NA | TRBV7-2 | CASSLVSTGRQYNEQFF
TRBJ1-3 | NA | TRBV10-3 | CAISGGGLSGNTIYF
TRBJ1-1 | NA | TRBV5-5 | CASSFGTALGTEAFF
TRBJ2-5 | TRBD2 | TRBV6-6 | CASRSGGVETQYF
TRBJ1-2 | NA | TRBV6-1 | CASREGNNYGYTF
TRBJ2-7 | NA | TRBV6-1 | CASRLDSWNSYEQYF
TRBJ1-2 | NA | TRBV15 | CATSGVRGGSYGYTF
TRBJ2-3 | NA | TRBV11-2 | CASSPGLDTQYF
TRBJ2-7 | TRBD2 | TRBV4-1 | CASSQDWDYLFYEQYF
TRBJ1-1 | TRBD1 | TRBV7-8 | CASSPGGSSEAFF
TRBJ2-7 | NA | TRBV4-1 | CASSPLTGQKWDEQYF
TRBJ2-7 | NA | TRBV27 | CASSFTRSEQYF
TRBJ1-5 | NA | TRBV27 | CASSPDRINQPQHF
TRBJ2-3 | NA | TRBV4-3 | CASSQDYRPGLTDTQYF
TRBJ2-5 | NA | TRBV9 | CASSVNPSPATQYF
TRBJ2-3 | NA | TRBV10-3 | CAISRTDTQYF
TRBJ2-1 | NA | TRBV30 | CAWSVPAGRTYNEQFF
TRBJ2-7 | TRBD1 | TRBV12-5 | CASGLPPDRGPIYEQYF
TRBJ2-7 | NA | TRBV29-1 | CSVGSEYEQYF
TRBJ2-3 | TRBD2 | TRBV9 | CASSVGGGTTDTQYF